This TCR beta chain is drawn from a study of cytomegalovirus exposure and HLA in healthy donors. Looking at the study overall: Clustering assigned around 77% of the approximately 370 genotyped donors to the Caucasian-associated ancestry cluster.

It was with 60 Vbeta and 13 Jbeta primers that the PCR ran. Measured with immunoSEQ multiplex PCR; TCRdb has only the in-frame clones, and not every one. This sample has 150,000 or so clones, with about 75% found just once. Overall study findings and caveats: Investigators reported 150 to 200 TCR beta chains as tied to cytomegalovirus. Within a later analysis, the majority of CMV-associated TCR beta chains appeared HLA-restricted. In all likelihood, a cluster of highly shared sequence variants was a sequencing artifact.

A note on this clone: No antigen is known for it.

The CDR3 covers 17 residues. Trimming shortened V by 4 bases and J by 0 bases, and 16 bases separated the two germline ends. Germline CDR1 reads SGHTA; CDR2 reads FQGNSA. The sample comprised PBMCs. This clonotype was obtained from a man aged 50 to 59 in good health and CMV-seropositive. V gene TRBV7-2 combines with J gene TRBJ1-5; possibly TRBD1 for D (5 bases). The CDR3 loop is CASSWRAGGYSNQPQHF. DNA for the CDR3: TGTGCCAGCAGCTGGAGGGCGGGGGGGTATAGCAATCAGCCCCAGCATTTT.